This is a list of T cell receptor beta chains from one sample in a study of T cells in Graves' hyperthyroidism and ophthalmopathy. TCRdb used MiXCR to reprocess the multiplex PCR reads, holding one entry per CDR3 protein. This sample has about 420,000 distinct CDR3 sequences; around 15% occur once, and the top ten carry more than 4.5%. The sample taken for sequencing was blood. Receptors were obtained from a woman under 30 with Graves' hyperthyroidism. The CDR3 runs from the conserved cysteine through the conserved F or W. The D gene is left open where the match is weak. The size of a clone is reported for some rows only, either as once, few or many, or as a class for expanded clones.

V gene	clone size	J gene	D gene	CDR3 DNA	CDR3 protein
TRBV30	many	TRBJ2-2	-	TGTGCCTGGAGTGTACAAGGTCCGAACACCGGGGAGCTGTTTTTT	CAWSVQGPNTGELFF
TRBV4-2	few	TRBJ2-2	-	TGTGCCAGCAGCCAAGAAGTGTCTAGACTCGCCGGGGAGCTGTTTTTT	CASSQEVSRLAGELFF
TRBV12-3/TRBV12-4	many	TRBJ1-5	-	TGTGCCAGCAGCTTTGCCCCGAATCAGCCCCAGCATTTT	CASSFAPNQPQHF
TRBV5-1	-	TRBJ2-7	TRBD1	TGCGCCAGCAGAGGAGAGGGGGCCTACGAGCAATACTTC	CASRGEGAYEQYF
TRBV15	-	TRBJ1-1	-	TGTGCCACCAGCAGAGATCGAGGCAGGGGCTATGGGACTGAAGCTTTCTTT	CATSRDRGRGYGTEAFF
TRBV28	many	TRBJ2-1	TRBD1	TGTGCCAGCAGTTTAGGGGACAGATCCTACAATGAGCAGTTCTTC	CASSLGDRSYNEQFF
TRBV15	few	TRBJ2-4	-	TGTGCCACCAGCAGGTACTCTGCGGTAGCCAAAAACATTCAGTACTTC	CATSRYSAVAKNIQYF
TRBV20-1	many	TRBJ1-5	-	TGCAGTGCCTCCTCGGGGGCGCATCAGCCCCAGCATTTT	CSASSGAHQPQHF
TRBV2	many	TRBJ2-2	-	TGTGCCAGCAGCGGACAGCGGAACACCGGGGAGCTGTTTTTT	CASSGQRNTGELFF
TRBV6-1	-	TRBJ2-7	TRBD2	TGTGCCAGCAGTGAAGGACTAGCGGGAAAAGGCTACGAGCAGTACTTC	CASSEGLAGKGYEQYF
TRBV5-1	many	TRBJ1-1	TRBD1	TGCGCCAGCAGGCGCGGGACAGGGGGCCGTTCGACTGAAGCTTTCTTT	CASRRGTGGRSTEAFF
TRBV5-1	-	TRBJ2-3	-	TGCGCCAGCAGCTTGGAATGGGCAGGGGACACAGATACGCAGTATTTT	CASSLEWAGDTDTQYF
TRBV7-2	many	TRBJ2-1	TRBD2	TGTGCCAGCAGCTTAAATGGTGGGAGGGTTGAGCAGTTCTTC	CASSLNGGRVEQFF
TRBV13	many	TRBJ1-4	TRBD1	TGTGCCAGCAGCTTAGCAGGGGGCTTTGAAAAACTGTTTTTT	CASSLAGGFEKLFF